One and the same sample provided the 25 T cell receptor beta chains below, sequenced in a study of blood T cell repertoires in COVID-19. Assay used: immunoSEQ multiplex PCR; TCRdb lists only in-frame clones, some missing. This table has fewer than 350,000 clones, 80% to 95% appearing once. Sequencing was carried out using peripheral blood. Every receptor here comes from a woman aged 25 to 39 with COVID-19, enrolled during active disease.

This chain links TRBV10-3 with TRBJ2-1, with D unclear. V was cut by 10 bases and J by 6 bases, with 16 bases left in between. Germline CDR1 and CDR2: ENHRY and SYGVKD. The CDR3 sequence is 13 residues long. CDR3 in amino acids: CATATSNGNEQFF. In DNA, the CDR3 is TGTGCCACCGCAACCTCTAATGGCAATGAGCAGTTCTTC.

The V call is TRBV5-1, the J call TRBJ2-7; 8 bases are a match to TRBD2. The germline gives CDR1 SGHRS, CDR2 YFSETQ. The CDR3 sequence is 15 residues long. With 4 bases clipped from V and 0 bases from J, the junction kept 6 bases outside the gene matches. This chain's CDR3 is CASSAAGGLSYEQYF. As DNA, the CDR3 is TGCGCCAGCAGCGCCGCGGGAGGCCTCTCCTACGAGCAGTACTTC.

J is TRBJ1-2 and V is TRBV28; D is undetermined. Between the trimmed V and J ends, which lost 3 bases and 2 bases, there was a span of 13 bases. There are 15 residues in the CDR3. Germline values: CDR1 MDHEN, CDR2 SYDVKM. CDR3 residues: CASSFAGFLNYGYTF. The CDR3 DNA reads TGTGCCAGCAGTTTTGCGGGTTTCTTAAACTATGGCTACACCTTC.

The V gene is TRBV5-1, the J gene TRBJ1-1; D is possibly TRBD1 (6 bases). V lost 4 bases, J lost 4 bases, and 17 bases lay in between. The CDR3 covers 15 residues. The germline V gene encodes CDR1 SGHRS and CDR2 YFSETQ. The CDR3 here is CASSRKQGGGTEAFF. The CDR3 bases are TGCGCCAGCAGCAGAAAACAGGGAGGGGGCACTGAAGCTTTCTTT.

The chain has TRBV28 and TRBJ1-4; D is possibly TRBD1 (6 bases). V gave up 2 bases and J gave up 0 bases, with 7 bases separating them. CDR1 is MDHEN and CDR2 is SYDVKM in the germline V gene. CDR3 length equals 15 residues. The CDR3: CASSLGQPTNEKLFF. CDR3 nucleotides: TGTGCCAGCAGTTTAGGACAGCCAACTAATGAAAAACTGTTTTTT.

The genes are TRBV15 and TRBJ1-4; D call uncertain. The CDR3 covers 15 residues. The germline gives CDR1 LNHNV, CDR2 YYDKDF (reference sequence). The ends were cut back, 3 bases at V and 6 bases at J, with 14 bases in the middle. Written as DNA, the CDR3 is TGTGCCACCAGCAGGTCCCCCATGGACTATGAAAAACTGTTTTTT. This translates into CATSRSPMDYEKLFF.

V is TRBV28 and J is TRBJ2-1; 9 nucleotides match TRBD2. Germline lookup yields CDR1 MDHEN and CDR2 SYDVKM. The CDR3 length is 15 residues. With 5 bases clipped from V and 7 bases from J, the junction kept 9 bases outside the gene matches. The CDR3 loop reads CASSLERGALNEQFF. Written as DNA, the CDR3 is TGTGCCAGCAGTCTTGAGCGGGGGGCGCTAAATGAGCAGTTCTTC.

This clone came up a few times. The chain joins TRBV11-2 to TRBJ2-2, with 7 nucleotides matching TRBD2. V trimming: 5 bases; J trimming: 7 bases; junction bases outside the gene matches: 10. The V gene's germline CDR1 is SGHAT and CDR2 FQNNGV. This CDR3 contains 15 residues. The CDR3 spells CASSRLASLGGELFF. For the CDR3, the DNA is TGTGCCAGCAGCCGACTAGCCTCACTCGGCGGGGAGCTGTTTTTT.

The genes are TRBV4-1 and TRBJ1-1; D not certain. Trimming shortened V by 4 bases and J by 1 base, and 7 bases separated the two germline ends. The CDR3 runs 13 residues. Germline V CDR1 and CDR2: MGHRA, YSYEKL. As DNA, the CDR3 is TGCGCCAGCAGCCCTCGACAGAACACTGAAGCTTTCTTT. It encodes CASSPRQNTEAFF.

The rearrangement joins TRBV4-3 to TRBJ2-7; D uncertain. V was pared by 1 base and J by 4 bases, with 17 bases between. This CDR3 spans 16 amino acids. Germline values: CDR1 LGHNA, CDR2 YSLEER. Written as DNA, the CDR3 is TGCGCCAGCAGCCAAGCGGTTATAGGTCCCGGGTACGAGCAGTACTTC. Translating gives CASSQAVIGPGYEQYF.

The chain recombines TRBV28 with TRBJ1-2; D is unresolved. V lost 4 bases and J lost 4, with 13 bases in between. CDR3 length equals 14 residues. CDR1 MDHEN and CDR2 SYDVKM come from the germline V gene. The CDR3 loop reads CASSSPDTFYGYTF. DNA for the CDR3: TGTGCCAGCAGTTCCCCAGATACCTTCTATGGCTACACCTTC.

This chain connects TRBV3-1 (or the pseudogene TRBV3-2) to TRBJ2-1, with D possibly TRBD2 on 5 matching bases. The V gene's germline CDR1 is LGHDT and CDR2 YNNKEL (reference sequence). CDR3 length: 12 residues. Trimming stripped 4 bases from V and 9 bases from J, with 10 bases between. CDR3 amino acids: CASSPRAGEQFF. The CDR3 nucleotides read TGTGCCAGCAGCCCACGGGCGGGTGAGCAGTTCTTC.

Note on this clone: Other DNA sequences within the sample encode an identical CDR3. The chain is built from TRBV7-9 and TRBJ2-7; weak D call: TRBD1 (5 bases). Germline V lookup: CDR1 SEHNR, CDR2 FQNEAQ (reference sequence). This CDR3 contains 14 residues. The germline V and J ends were trimmed by 6 bases and 0 bases, with 12 bases remaining between them. The CDR3 loop reads CASSPRDRSYEQYF. CDR3 in DNA: TGTGCCAGCAGTCCCAGGGATCGCTCCTACGAGCAGTACTTC.

This rearrangement joins TRBV6-2 or TRBV6-3 to TRBJ1-3; a possible D gene is TRBD1 (6 bases). Germline CDR1 MNHEY, CDR2 SVGEGT. With 0 bases removed from V and 0 bases from J, the gap between germline ends came to 21 bases. This CDR3 contains 20 residues. CDR3 amino acids: CASSYSIQVTGFFSGNTIYF. In DNA form, the CDR3 reads TGTGCCAGCAGTTACTCGATTCAGGTGACAGGTTTCTTCTCTGGAAACACCATATATTTT.

The chain joins TRBV7-5 to TRBJ1-6; TRBD1 reflects the table's D call only, with no check against the DNA. TRBV7-5 is a recognized pseudogene. This CDR3 has 16 amino acids. CDR3: CVRSAQALSYNSPLHF. CDR3 DNA sequence: TGTGTCAGAAGCGCCCAGGCTCTCTCCTATAATTCACCCCTCCACTTT.

The genes are TRBV3-1 (or the pseudogene TRBV3-2) and TRBJ1-5, with 12 nucleotides matching TRBD1. Germline assignment: CDR1 LGHDT and CDR2 YNNKEL (reference sequence). V lost 3 bases to trimming and J lost 6 bases; unmatched junction nucleotides: 6. This CDR3 is built from 16 residues. CDR3 bases: TGTGCCAGCAGCCAGCTCCGGGACAGGGGGCGTCAGCCCCAGCATTTT. Its translation: CASSQLRDRGRQPQHF.

CDR3 bases: TGTGCCAGTAGTATTGGGCCTAAAGAGACCCAGTACTTC. Protein sequence: CASSIGPKETQYF. The rearrangement joins TRBV19 to TRBJ2-5; D gene ambiguous. The CDR3 covers 13 residues. V was cut by 3 bases and J by 3 bases, with 8 bases left in between. Germline V gene lookup returns CDR1 LNHDA and CDR2 SQIVND (reference sequence).

This clone was seen only a few times. The chain recombines TRBV9 with TRBJ1-2; TRBD1 is a possible D gene (6 bases). V was cut by 3 bases and J by 6 bases, with 15 bases left in between. Germline CDR1 reads SGDLS; CDR2 reads YYNGEE. CDR3 length: 14 residues. CDR3 region: CASSARGGGDGYTF. The DNA for the CDR3 is TGTGCCAGCAGCGCCCGGGGAGGGGGAGATGGCTACACCTTC.

V usage is TRBV19 and J usage is TRBJ2-5; no firm D call. CDR3 length: 12 residues. CDR1 is LNHDA and CDR2 is SQIVND in the germline V gene (reference sequence). The V end was cut by 5 bases, the J end by 2 bases, with 6 bases between. The CDR3 loop is CASSSGQETQYF. CDR3 nucleotides: TGTGCCAGTAGTTCGGGTCAAGAGACCCAGTACTTC.

The chain is built from TRBV18 and TRBJ1-6; maybe TRBD1 (6 bases). V was trimmed by 6 bases and J by 5 bases, leaving 17 bases between them. Looked up from germline, CDR1 is KGHSH and CDR2 is LQKENI. The CDR3 sequence is 16 residues long. CDR3: CASSSLGRGDNSPLHF. The DNA for the CDR3 is TGTGCCAGCTCTTCTCTCGGCAGGGGAGATAATTCACCCCTCCACTTT. Full variable domain (rest looked up from reference TRBV18 and TRBJ1-6): NAGVMQNPRHLVRRRGQEARLRCSPMKGHSHVYWYRQLPEEGLKFMVYLQKENIIDESGMPKERFSAEFPKEGPSILRIQQVVRGDSAAYFCASSSLGRGDNSPLHFGNGTRLTVT.

The V gene is TRBV5-6, the J gene TRBJ2-7; TRBD2 is a possible D gene (5 bases). Per germline, CDR1 SGHDT and CDR2 YYEEEE. V gave up 4 bases and J gave up 2 bases, with 19 bases separating them. This CDR3 has 16 residues. DNA for the CDR3: TGTGCCAGCAGCCCAGGACTGGAGGCGATTCCCTACGAGCAGTACTTC. It yields the protein CASSPGLEAIPYEQYF.

The V and J genes are TRBV2 and TRBJ2-2; 8 bases line up with TRBD1. The CDR3 runs 17 residues. J lost 1 base, V lost 6 bases, and 10 bases had no gene match. Per the germline V gene, CDR1 is SNHLY and CDR2 is FYNNEI. Here the CDR3 reads CASRSRTGTLNTGELFF. The CDR3 DNA reads as TGTGCCAGCAGATCTCGGACAGGGACCCTGAACACCGGGGAGCTGTTTTTT.

V is TRBV28 and J is TRBJ1-2; 7 bases are shared with TRBD1. This CDR3 has 14 residues. Germline V gene lookup returns CDR1 MDHEN and CDR2 SYDVKM. The J segment lost 3 bases and the V segment lost 7 bases, leaving 8 bases of the junction unmatched. CDR3 protein: CASTRQGGHYGYTF. The CDR3 coding sequence is TGTGCCAGCACCAGACAGGGTGGGCACTATGGCTACACCTTC.

The chain combines TRBV29-1 with TRBJ1-2, with D possibly TRBD1 on 5 matching bases. CDR3 size: 13 residues. Deletions cut 7 bases from V and 6 bases from J, with 18 bases between. Looked up from germline, CDR1 is SQVTM and CDR2 is ANQGSEA. DNA of the CDR3: TGCAGCGGGGGCGCGGAGCTCGGAGATGGCTACACCTTC. Protein sequence: CSGGAELGDGYTF.

The genes are TRBV6-6 and TRBJ2-1; 7 bases are a match to TRBD1. Germline V gives CDR1 MNHNY, CDR2 SVGAGI (reference sequence). The V segment lost 0 bases and the J segment 7 bases; nucleotides outside the gene matches: 6. This CDR3 comprises 15 residues. For the CDR3, the DNA is TGTGCCAGCAGTTACTCAGAAGGGGGCAAGAATGAGCAGTTCTTC. As protein: CASSYSEGGKNEQFF.